The clone carrying this T cell receptor (beta chain) was found a few times. Its target is unknown. The entry originates in a study of T-cell memory formation after mild COVID-19. Background on the study: Among the donors, TCR clusters were largely specific to each donor. Study-level points and caveats: Researchers report contracting CD4+ clones mostly in CM and EM, with CD8+ clones in EMRA. A second wave expanding day 15 to 37 was CD4+-biased; contracting clones were balanced.

From the 5' RACE reads, TCRdb called clonotypes with MiXCR, one entry per CDR3 protein. The sample has around 510,000 distinct CDR3 sequences; about a fifth are singletons. The CDR3 contains 15 residues. Trimming cost V 6 bases and J 4 bases; bases outside gene matches: 7. The TCR sequence derives from an adult woman who had mild COVID-19 (a few samples of this study predate the infection). Cell type and time point are not known. Input material: PBMCs or a T cell subset sorted from them (not recorded which). The gene calls are TRBV12-3 or TRBV12-4 and TRBJ2-1, with 9 bases identical to TRBD1. The CDR3 loop is CASSVTGGLYNEQFF. In DNA form, the CDR3 reads TGTGCCAGCAGCGTCACAGGGGGCTTATACAATGAGCAGTTCTTC.